The 21 T cell receptor beta chains below all came from one sample that was sequenced in a study of beta chain features in type 1 diabetes. The antigens of these receptors remain unknown. Broader study findings: Moderate but significant shortening of TCRB CDR3s was recorded in all four CD4+ subsets from Type 1 diabetes patients.

The whole isolated RNA underwent reverse transcription, so sequencing captured expressed TCRB transcripts. Sequencing used immunoSEQ multiplex PCR; TCRdb keeps in-frame clones, though not all of them. The sample holds approximately 730,000 clones, over 10% seen once. The sample consisted of naive CD4+ T cells from blood. The receptor source for this set is a man in his late teens or twenties with type 1 diabetes.

V usage is TRBV28 and J usage is TRBJ2-3, with 11 bases matching TRBD2. The CDR3 extends over 14 amino acids. CDR1 MDHEN and CDR2 SYDVKM come from the germline V gene. V lost 8 bases and J lost 7; bases outside the gene matches: 8. CDR3 protein: CASSLAGGVYTQYF. The CDR3, as DNA: TGTGCCAGCTCCCTAGCGGGGGGCGTCTATACGCAGTATTTT.

This clone was recorded a few times. The gene calls are TRBV11-3 and TRBJ1-2; a weak D match, TRBD1 (5 bases). The germline V gene has CDR1 SGHNT and CDR2 YENEEA. Trimming cost V 5 bases and J 4 bases, with 14 bases left between them. This CDR3 spans 14 amino acids. The chain's CDR3 is CASSPSGQGYGYTF. The CDR3 region has the DNA TGTGCCAGCAGCCCCTCCGGGCAGGGCTATGGCTACACCTTC.

V usage is TRBV7-2 and J usage is TRBJ1-4; D is undetermined. The CDR3 has 16 residues. V was clipped by 3 bases and J by 10 bases, with 21 bases between them. Germline V gene data show CDR1 as SGHTA and CDR2 as FQGNSA. This CDR3 reads CASSFRSSPTSGKLFF. The CDR3 DNA sequence: TGTGCCAGCAGCTTCAGGAGCTCTCCAACGTCTGGAAAACTGTTTTTT.

This clone was found a few times. The chain has TRBV5-1 and TRBJ1-1, with D perhaps matching TRBD1 (6 bases). The CDR3 length is 15 residues. V was trimmed by 7 bases and J by 1 base, leaving 17 bases between them. Per the germline V gene, CDR1 is SGHRS and CDR2 is YFSETQ. CDR3 DNA sequence: TGCGCCAGCCGCTCCACCGGGACAACGAACACTGAAGCTTTCTTT. The encoded protein is CASRSTGTTNTEAFF.

This clone was counted only a few times. V gene TRBV2 combines with J gene TRBJ2-7, with D possibly TRBD1 on 6 matching bases. CDR3 size: 15 residues. V was clipped by 5 bases and J by 0 bases, with 14 bases between them. Germline-derived CDR1 and CDR2 are SNHLY and FYNNEI. CDR3 bases: TGTGCCAGCAGTTCAGGTCGGACAGTCTCCTACGAGCAGTACTTC. This gives the protein CASSSGRTVSYEQYF.

The gene calls are TRBV6-5 and TRBJ1-1; unclear D gene. V lost 5 bases and J 1 base, leaving 8 bases between the germline ends. This CDR3 is built from 13 residues. Looked up from germline, CDR1 is MNHEY and CDR2 is SVGAGI. Here the CDR3 reads CASSTLRNTEAFF. The CDR3 DNA sequence: TGTGCCAGCAGTACCCTTCGGAACACTGAAGCTTTCTTT.

This clone was recorded a few times. The chain uses TRBV29-1 and TRBJ1-3; D not certain. The germline V gene encodes CDR1 SQVTM and CDR2 ANQGSEA. V was pared by 4 bases and J by 0 bases, with 10 bases between. There are 14 residues in the CDR3. The CDR3: CSVVSERSGNTIYF. CDR3 bases: TGCAGCGTTGTATCCGAACGCTCTGGAAACACCATATATTTT.

The genes are TRBV7-9 and TRBJ1-4; D is possibly TRBD1 (5 bases). Trimming stripped 4 bases from V and 8 bases from J, with 8 bases between. The CDR3 spans 12 residues. Germline V lookup: CDR1 SEHNR, CDR2 FQNEAQ (reference sequence). CDR3 nucleotides: TGTGCCAGCAGCTACAGGAGAGAAAAACTGTTTTTT. Its protein is CASSYRREKLFF. Supplemented by reference TRBV7-9 and TRBJ1-4, the full variable domain reads DTGVSQNPRHKITKRGQNVTFRCDPISEHNRLYWYRQTLGQGPEFLTYFQNEAQLEKSRLLSDRFSAERPKGSFSTLEIQRTEQGDSAMYLCASSYRREKLFFGSGTQLSVL.

This chain joins TRBV6-6 and TRBJ1-3, with a tentative D call TRBD1 (6 bases). The CDR3 covers 15 residues. Trimming stripped 0 bases from V and 2 bases from J, with 8 bases between. From germline, CDR1 is MNHNY and CDR2 SVGAGI (reference sequence). The chain's CDR3 is CASSYSSGAGNTIYF. In DNA form, the CDR3 reads TGTGCCAGCAGTTACTCGTCAGGGGCTGGAAACACCATATATTTT.

The rearrangement uses TRBV30 and TRBJ1-6; possibly TRBD1 for D (6 bases). CDR1 GTSNPN and CDR2 SVGIG come from the germline V gene (reference sequence). Trimming left V 3 bases short and J 4 bases short, with 16 bases between. This CDR3 comprises 16 residues. In DNA form, the CDR3 reads TGTGCCTGGAGGTGGGGGCGGTGGGATTATAATTCACCCCTCCACTTT. It codes for CAWRWGRWDYNSPLHF. Looking up the rest from reference TRBV30 and TRBJ1-6 gives the full variable domain: SQTIHQWPATLVQPVGSPLSLECTVEGTSNPNLYWYRQAAGRGLQLLFYSVGIGQISSEVPQNLSASRPQDRQFILSSKKLLLSDSGFYLCAWRWGRWDYNSPLHFGNGTRLTVT.

The sample holds a few counts of this clone. V and J are TRBV7-9 and TRBJ2-1, with a weak D call TRBD1 (6 bases). The CDR3 has 11 residues. Germline values: CDR1 SEHNR, CDR2 FQNEAQ (reference sequence). V lost 1 base and J 14 bases, leaving 9 bases between the germline ends. The CDR3 bases are TGTGCCAGCAGCTTAGGACAGGTTAAGTTCTTC. Its translation is CASSLGQVKFF.

The chain combines TRBV14 with TRBJ2-3, with 9 bases lining up with TRBD1. V trimming: 0 bases; J trimming: 4 bases; junction bases outside the gene matches: 2. The CDR3 is 15 amino acids. The germline CDR1 and CDR2 sequences are SGHDN and FVKESK. The CDR3 coding sequence is TGTGCCAGCAGCCAAGATACAGGGGGCGCAGATACGCAGTATTTT. It encodes CASSQDTGGADTQYF.

This rearrangement joins TRBV5-5 to TRBJ2-1; tentatively, D is TRBD1 (6 bases). CDR3 length: 14 amino acids. The V gene's germline CDR1 is SGHKS and CDR2 YYEKEE (reference sequence). The ends were cut back, 0 bases at V and 9 bases at J, with 13 bases in the middle. The CDR3 is CASSLGPGDSEQFF. The CDR3 bases are TGTGCCAGCAGCTTGGGGCCAGGGGATAGTGAGCAGTTCTTC. The full variable domain, completed using reference TRBV5-5 and TRBJ2-1, is DAGVTQSPTHLIKTRGQQVTLRCSPISGHKSVSWYQQVLGQGPQFIFQYYEKEERGRGNFPDRFSARQFPNYSSELNVNALLLGDSALYLCASSLGPGDSEQFFGPGTRLTVL.

This clone was seen more than once but under ten times. The CDR3 bases are TGTGCCAGCTCACCAGGTTCGGGGAGGAATGAAAAACTGTTTTTT. Amino acids: CASSPGSGRNEKLFF. J is TRBJ1-4 and V is TRBV18, with D unclear. Trimming cost V 2 bases and J 5 bases, with 12 bases left between them. Germline CDR1 KGHSH, CDR2 LQKENI. The CDR3 is 15 amino acids. The complete variable domain, with remaining parts taken from reference TRBV18 and TRBJ1-4, reads NAGVMQNPRHLVRRRGQEARLRCSPMKGHSHVYWYRQLPEEGLKFMVYLQKENIIDESGMPKERFSAEFPKEGPSILRIQQVVRGDSAAYFCASSPGSGRNEKLFFGSGTQLSVL.

The chain carries TRBV7-3 and TRBJ2-2; D call uncertain. The length of the CDR3 is 14 residues. Germline values: CDR1 SGHTA, CDR2 FQGTGA. The V gene lost 2 bases and the J gene lost 4 bases, with 8 bases spanning the gap. CDR3 DNA: TGTGCCAGCAGCTTATCGGCCTTCACCGGGGAGCTGTTTTTT. Its translation is CASSLSAFTGELFF.

This clone was recorded a few times. This chain joins TRBV4-1 and TRBJ1-2; perhaps TRBD1 as D (6 bases). CDR1 MGHRA and CDR2 YSYEKL come from the germline V gene. The germline V and J ends were trimmed by 3 bases and 8 bases, with 19 bases remaining between them. The CDR3 length is 15 residues. The CDR3, as DNA: TGCGCCAGCAGCCACCCCTGGGCAGGGGCGAGGGGCTACACCTTC. This gives the protein CASSHPWAGARGYTF.

This clone appeared a few times. A read error may produce the germline difference seen at one junction end. V and J are TRBV7-7 and TRBJ2-3; 7 bases line up with TRBD1. CDR3 length equals 15 residues. CDR1 is SSHAT, CDR2 FNYEAQ, per germline (reference sequence). The CDR3 sequence is CASSLGTVNTDTQYF. Written as DNA, the CDR3 is TGTGCTAGCAGCTTAGGGACAGTGAACACAGATACGCAGTATTTT. Supplemented by reference TRBV7-7 and TRBJ2-3, the full variable domain reads GAGVSQSPRYKVTKRGQDVTLRCDPISSHATLYWYQQALGQGPEFLTYFNYEAQPDKSGLPSDRFSAERPEGSISTLTIQRTEQRDSAMYRCASSLGTVNTDTQYFGPGTRLTVL.

This clone was detected only a few times. V gene TRBV9 combines with J gene TRBJ2-5; 16 bases match TRBD2. With V trimmed by 2 bases and J by 5 bases, 9 bases remained unmatched. Looked up from germline, CDR1 is SGDLS and CDR2 is YYNGEE. There are 18 residues in the CDR3. The CDR3 DNA is TGTGCCAGCAGCGTCACACCGGGACTAGCGGGGGGGCGGGAGACCCAGTACTTC. This encodes CASSVTPGLAGGRETQYF. The whole variable domain, remainder taken from reference TRBV9 and TRBJ2-5, is DSGVTQTPKHLITATGQRVTLRCSPRSGDLSVYWYQQSLDQGLQFLIQYYNGEERAKGNILERFSAQQFPDLHSELNLSSLELGDSALYFCASSVTPGLAGGRETQYFGPGTRLLVL.

CDR3 residues: CAWSVHASYEQYF. The DNA for the CDR3 is TGTGCCTGGAGTGTACATGCCTCCTACGAGCAGTACTTC. This chain joins TRBV30 and TRBJ2-5; unclear D gene. The J call may be in error: the DNA end matches TRBJ2-7 better. Germline loops: CDR1 GTSNPN, CDR2 SVGIG (reference sequence). This CDR3 spans 13 amino acids.

This clone was observed a handful of times. The chain joins TRBV7-6 to TRBJ2-2, with 9 bases aligning to TRBD2. Unmatched junction bases numbered 6, after V lost 4 bases and J lost 0 bases. The CDR3 is 17 residues long. Germline assignment: CDR1 SGHVS and CDR2 FNYEAQ. The CDR3 nucleotides read TGTGCCAGCAGCTACATAGCGGGGGTCTCGAACACCGGGGAGCTGTTTTTT. Its protein product is CASSYIAGVSNTGELFF.

This clone was seen more than once but under ten times. J is TRBJ2-2 and V is TRBV7-2, with D unclear. Looked up from germline, CDR1 is SGHTA and CDR2 is FQGNSA. The CDR3 contains 13 residues. Trimming cost V 3 bases and J 4 bases, with 6 bases left between them. The CDR3, as DNA: TGTGCCAGCAGCTTTCGACCCACCGGGGAGCTGTTTTTT. The encoded protein is CASSFRPTGELFF.